Listed below are T cell receptor beta chains from one sample, sequenced in a study of regulatory T cells in long-lasting Graves disease. One entry per CDR3 protein results from TCRdb running MiXCR on the multiplex PCR reads. The sample contains 600,000 to 650,000 distinct CDR3 sequences, less than 20% of which appear only once. These data were also reused for a study on T cells in Graves' hyperthyroidism and ophthalmopathy.

This specimen was peripheral blood mononuclear cells (PBMCs), taken at new diagnosis, from a patient treated with antithyroid drugs. The receptors derive from a woman in her 30s with Graves disease. The CDR3 runs from the conserved cysteine through the conserved F or W. The order of the fields is V gene, D gene, J gene, clone size, CDR3 protein, CDR3 DNA. The D gene is left open where the match is weak. Size is stated for part of the rows, as once, few or many counts, or as a class when the clone is expanded.

v_call: TRBV7-9
d_call: NA
j_call: TRBJ1-1
clone_size: many
cdr3_aa: CASSLAGQHTEAFF
cdr3_nt: TGCGCCAGCAGCTTGGCCGGACAGCACACTGAAGCTTTCTTT

v_call: TRBV19
d_call: TRBD1
j_call: TRBJ2-1
clone_size: NA
cdr3_aa: CASRRPGQGYNEQFF
cdr3_nt: TGTGCCAGTAGACGGCCGGGACAGGGGTACAATGAGCAGTTCTTC

v_call: TRBV18
d_call: NA
j_call: TRBJ2-7
clone_size: few
cdr3_aa: CASSPFPIGEPHYEQYF
cdr3_nt: TGTGCCAGCTCACCTTTCCCCATTGGAGAGCCCCACTACGAGCAGTACTTC

v_call: TRBV6-2/TRBV6-3
d_call: NA
j_call: TRBJ2-4
clone_size: NA
cdr3_aa: CASSDKGLAGTNRWIAKNIQYF
cdr3_nt: TGTGCCAGCAGCGACAAAGGCCTTGCAGGGACCAACAGATGGATAGCCAAAAACATTCAGTACTTC

v_call: TRBV28
d_call: NA
j_call: TRBJ2-3
clone_size: many
cdr3_aa: CASSWSSPSLDTQYF
cdr3_nt: TGTGCCAGCAGCTGGTCTTCGCCCTCGTTGGATACGCAGTATTTT

v_call: TRBV20-1
d_call: NA
j_call: TRBJ2-5
clone_size: few
cdr3_aa: CSATPWASEETQYF
cdr3_nt: TGCAGTGCAACCCCGTGGGCTAGCGAAGAGACCCAGTACTTC

v_call: TRBV20-1
d_call: NA
j_call: TRBJ1-3
clone_size: few
cdr3_aa: CGGHSGNTIYF
cdr3_nt: TGCGGGGGCCACTCTGGAAACACCATATATTTT

v_call: TRBV5-1
d_call: NA
j_call: TRBJ2-7
clone_size: few
cdr3_aa: CASSLTNSYEQYF
cdr3_nt: TGCGCCAGCAGCTTGACAAACTCCTACGAGCAGTACTTC

v_call: TRBV12-3/TRBV12-4
d_call: TRBD1
j_call: TRBJ1-3
clone_size: few
cdr3_aa: CASSGTGTLNTIYF
cdr3_nt: TGTGCCAGCAGTGGGACAGGAACCCTAAACACCATATATTTT

v_call: TRBV2
d_call: TRBD2
j_call: TRBJ2-3
clone_size: many
cdr3_aa: CASRPGLAGVRGRGTDTQYF
cdr3_nt: TGTGCCAGCCGACCAGGACTAGCGGGAGTAAGGGGTCGGGGCACAGATACGCAGTATTTT

v_call: TRBV28
d_call: TRBD2
j_call: TRBJ2-4
clone_size: many
cdr3_aa: CATCYSPSGLAGENIQYF
cdr3_nt: TGTGCCACTTGCTATTCCCCTTCGGGACTAGCGGGTGAAAACATTCAGTACTTC

v_call: TRBV7-8
d_call: NA
j_call: TRBJ2-4
clone_size: NA
cdr3_aa: CASSLDETVNIQYF
cdr3_nt: TGTGCCAGCAGCTTAGATGAGACAGTCAACATTCAGTACTTC

v_call: TRBV6-2/TRBV6-3
d_call: NA
j_call: TRBJ1-5
clone_size: many
cdr3_aa: CASRSDTANQPQHF
cdr3_nt: TGTGCCAGCAGATCTGACACAGCCAATCAGCCCCAGCATTTT

v_call: TRBV5-1
d_call: NA
j_call: TRBJ1-1
clone_size: NA
cdr3_aa: CASSLVSTPTTEAFF
cdr3_nt: TGCGCCAGCAGCTTGGTTAGCACCCCCACCACTGAAGCTTTCTTT

v_call: TRBV28
d_call: TRBD1
j_call: TRBJ2-1
clone_size: many
cdr3_aa: CASSSPEQGNLNEQFF
cdr3_nt: TGTGCCAGCAGTTCCCCCGAACAGGGGAACCTCAATGAGCAGTTCTTC

v_call: TRBV5-1
d_call: NA
j_call: TRBJ2-1
clone_size: few
cdr3_aa: CASSRDGAYNEQFF
cdr3_nt: TGCGCCAGCAGCAGGGACGGTGCCTACAATGAGCAGTTCTTC

v_call: TRBV6-5
d_call: NA
j_call: TRBJ1-1
clone_size: many
cdr3_aa: CASSFKGILTEAFF
cdr3_nt: TGTGCCAGCAGTTTTAAAGGCATTCTCACTGAAGCTTTCTTT

v_call: TRBV6-2/TRBV6-3
d_call: NA
j_call: TRBJ2-1
clone_size: NA
cdr3_aa: CASSYSRLDEQFF
cdr3_nt: TGTGCCAGCAGTTACAGCCGACTCGATGAGCAGTTCTTC

v_call: TRBV20-1
d_call: NA
j_call: TRBJ1-2
clone_size: few
cdr3_aa: CSARDRAGANYGYTF
cdr3_nt: TGCAGTGCTAGAGATCGGGCAGGGGCGAACTATGGCTACACCTTC

v_call: TRBV20-1
d_call: NA
j_call: TRBJ1-2
clone_size: many
cdr3_aa: CSATRPGGVEYGYTF
cdr3_nt: TGCAGTGCGACCCGACCGGGAGGGGTAGAGTATGGCTACACCTTC

v_call: TRBV12-3/TRBV12-4
d_call: NA
j_call: TRBJ1-6
clone_size: NA
cdr3_aa: CASSQAAGNSPLHF
cdr3_nt: TGCGCCAGCAGCCAAGCGGCTGGGAATTCACCCCTCCACTTT

v_call: TRBV7-3
d_call: TRBD2
j_call: TRBJ2-2
clone_size: NA
cdr3_aa: CASSFIPSGRDRTGELFF
cdr3_nt: TGTGCCAGCAGCTTTATCCCCTCGGGGAGGGATCGGACCGGGGAGCTGTTTTTT

v_call: TRBV29-1
d_call: TRBD1
j_call: TRBJ2-2
clone_size: few
cdr3_aa: CSVWTGGSGELFF
cdr3_nt: TGCAGCGTTTGGACAGGGGGCTCCGGGGAGCTGTTTTTT

v_call: TRBV15
d_call: NA
j_call: TRBJ2-1
clone_size: NA
cdr3_aa: CATSRTTSPSSYNEQFF
cdr3_nt: TGTGCCACCAGCAGGACGACTAGTCCCAGCTCCTACAATGAGCAGTTCTTC

v_call: TRBV2
d_call: NA
j_call: TRBJ2-7
clone_size: many
cdr3_aa: CASRMGRVNYEQYF
cdr3_nt: TGTGCCAGCAGGATGGGGCGGGTCAACTACGAGCAGTACTTC

v_call: TRBV12-3/TRBV12-4
d_call: TRBD2
j_call: TRBJ2-5
clone_size: many
cdr3_aa: CASSASGTGETQYF
cdr3_nt: TGTGCCAGCAGTGCTAGCGGGACTGGAGAGACCCAGTACTTC

v_call: TRBV30
d_call: TRBD1
j_call: TRBJ1-4
clone_size: few
cdr3_aa: CATGQGASELFF
cdr3_nt: TGTGCCACGGGACAGGGGGCGTCGGAACTGTTTTTT

v_call: TRBV5-1
d_call: TRBD1
j_call: TRBJ2-2
clone_size: once
cdr3_aa: CASSLRTQGANTGELFF
cdr3_nt: TGCGCCAGCAGCCTAAGAACACAGGGGGCGAACACCGGGGAGCTGTTTTTT